Following are 11 T cell receptor beta chains from one sample sequenced in a study of cytomegalovirus exposure and HLA in healthy donors. This PCR relied on a set of 60 Vbeta primers and 13 Jbeta primers. Produced via immunoSEQ multiplex PCR; TCRdb's table is partial and in-frame only. The table records just over 150,000 clones, 75% to 90% of them present only once. The sample was PBMCs. Source of these receptors: a woman aged 18-29 years in good health and CMV-seronegative.

V and J are TRBV4-1 and TRBJ1-2, with D unclear. The CDR3 is 15 amino acids. Trimming took off 6 bases at V and 2 bases at J, with 16 bases between the two ends. Germline V gene sequence: CDR1 MGHRA, CDR2 YSYEKL. CDR3 loop: CASRSLLAMNYGYTF. The CDR3 bases are TGCGCCAGCAGATCTCTCCTAGCAATGAACTATGGCTACACCTTC.

The chain links TRBV2 to TRBJ2-3, with D tentatively TRBD1 (6 bases). Trimming removed 4 bases at V and 3 bases at J, with 14 bases between. The CDR3 covers 15 residues. The germline CDR1 and CDR2 sequences are SNHLY and FYNNEI. CDR3 in DNA: TGTGCCAGCAGTGGAGGGGGACCCATGACAGATACGCAGTATTTT. It specifies CASSGGGPMTDTQYF.

This chain uses TRBV7-2 with TRBJ2-6; TRBD1 matches at 8 bases. This CDR3 contains 18 residues. In germline, CDR1 is SGHTA, CDR2 FQGNSA. The trim removed 2 bases at V and 4 bases at J, leaving 10 bases unmatched. The CDR3 nucleotides read TGTGCCAGCAGCTTAAATGTCGGACAGGGTGCAGGGGCCAACGTCCTGACTTTC. This codes for CASSLNVGQGAGANVLTF.

The sample holds one count of this clone. CDR3 region: CASSQGTGASTGELFF. The CDR3 DNA reads TGCGCCAGCAGCCAAGGGACAGGGGCTTCCACCGGGGAGCTGTTTTTT. V gene TRBV4-1 combines with J gene TRBJ2-2, with 9 bases lining up with TRBD1. The V gene end was trimmed by 1 base and the J gene end by 4 bases; junction bases not matched to a gene: 4. The CDR3 totals 16 residues. Germline V gene data show CDR1 as MGHRA and CDR2 as YSYEKL.

The chain combines TRBV10-3 with TRBJ1-1, with D maybe TRBD1 (5 bases). Germline CDR1 reads ENHRY; CDR2 reads SYGVKD. This CDR3 region has 13 residues. Between the trimmed V and J ends, which lost 6 bases and 4 bases, there was a span of 12 bases. This chain's CDR3 is CAIRDGHSTEAFF. Written as DNA, the CDR3 is TGTGCCATCAGGGACGGACATTCCACTGAAGCTTTCTTT.

This chain uses TRBV27 with TRBJ2-7, with 7 bases matching TRBD1. This CDR3 region has 16 residues. Germline assignment: CDR1 MNHEY and CDR2 SMNVEV (reference sequence). Losses at the gene ends were 5 bases for V and 3 bases for J; bases not matched to a gene: 13. The CDR3 DNA sequence: TGTGCCAGCAGTACACTGGGACAGCAACTGTACTACGAGCAGTACTTC. Its translation: CASSTLGQQLYYEQYF.

The DNA of the CDR3 is TGTGCCTATAGGAAAACGACTGTCCGGCCGGGGTATACCTTC. It yields the protein CAYRKTTVRPGYTF. The V call is TRBV30, the J call TRBJ1-2; D is unclear. CDR3 length: 14 amino acids. CDR1 GTSNPN and CDR2 SVGIG come from the germline V gene (reference sequence). Trimming stripped 7 bases from V and 14 bases from J, with 29 bases between.

The chain carries TRBV27 and TRBJ1-2; maybe TRBD1 (5 bases). V lost 0 bases to trimming and J lost 2 bases, with 13 bases between them. This CDR3 contains 16 residues. The germline gives CDR1 MNHEY, CDR2 SMNVEV (reference sequence). CDR3: CASSLSFQGGNYGYTF. As DNA, the CDR3 is TGTGCCAGCAGTTTATCATTCCAGGGTGGGAACTATGGCTACACCTTC.

V gene TRBV27 combines with J gene TRBJ1-2, with TRBD1 matching over 10 bases. CDR3 length equals 12 residues. The V segment lost 3 bases and the J segment 14 bases; nucleotides outside the gene matches: 6. Germline values: CDR1 MNHEY, CDR2 SMNVEV (reference sequence). The CDR3 bases are TGTGCCAGCAGTTTCCCCGGGACAGGGGAAACCTTC. Its protein is CASSFPGTGETF.

This sequence joins TRBV29-1 and TRBJ1-1, with a weak D call TRBD1 (5 bases). The germline V gene has CDR1 SQVTM and CDR2 ANQGSEA. V lost 5 bases and J lost 1, with 11 bases in between. The CDR3 is made up of 13 amino acids. The CDR3 loop reads CSVPLRGNTEAFF. The DNA of the CDR3 is TGCAGCGTTCCCTTAAGGGGGAACACTGAAGCTTTCTTT.

This clone was detected once. The chain combines TRBV5-1 with TRBJ2-2; D is undetermined. V was clipped by 2 bases and J by 2 bases, with 4 bases between them. CDR1 is SGHRS and CDR2 is YFSETQ in the germline V gene. The CDR3 has 13 amino acids. The CDR3 sequence: CASSFLNTGELFF. Here the CDR3 DNA reads TGCGCCAGCAGCTTCCTTAACACCGGGGAGCTGTTTTTT.